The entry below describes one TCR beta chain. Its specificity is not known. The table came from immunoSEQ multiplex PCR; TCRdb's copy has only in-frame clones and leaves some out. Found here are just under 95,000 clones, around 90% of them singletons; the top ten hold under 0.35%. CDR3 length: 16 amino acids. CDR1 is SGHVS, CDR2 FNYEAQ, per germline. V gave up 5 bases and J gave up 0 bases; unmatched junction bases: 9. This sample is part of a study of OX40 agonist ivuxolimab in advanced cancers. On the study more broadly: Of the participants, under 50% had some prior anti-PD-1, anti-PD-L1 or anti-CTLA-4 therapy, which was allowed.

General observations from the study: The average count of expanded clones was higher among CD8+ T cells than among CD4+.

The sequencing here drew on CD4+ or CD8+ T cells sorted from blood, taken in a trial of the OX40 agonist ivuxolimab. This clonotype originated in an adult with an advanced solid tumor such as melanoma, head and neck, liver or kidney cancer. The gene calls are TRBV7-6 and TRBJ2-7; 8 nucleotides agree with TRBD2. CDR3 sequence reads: CASSPSAAGGSYEQYF. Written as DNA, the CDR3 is TGTGCCAGCAGCCCCTCCGCCGCGGGGGGCTCCTACGAGCAGTACTTC. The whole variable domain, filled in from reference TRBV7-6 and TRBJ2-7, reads GAGVSQSPRYKVTKRGQDVALRCDPISGHVSLYWYRQALGQGPEFLTYFNYEAQQDKSGLPNDRFSAERPEGSISTLTIQRTEQRDSAMYRCASSPSAAGGSYEQYFGPGTRLTVT.